These 17 T cell receptor beta chains came from one sample sequenced in a study of blood T cell repertoires in COVID-19. This table comes from immunoSEQ multiplex PCR, and its TCRdb copy is limited to in-frame clones, with some not included. This sample has a few hundred thousand clones, with 75% to 90% found just once. The sequenced material came from PBMCs or T cells enriched from blood (not recorded which). The origin of the receptors is a woman in her fifties or sixties who had recovered from COVID-19.

V usage is TRBV5-1 and J usage is TRBJ2-1, with a possible D match to TRBD2 (6 bases). The CDR3 is 13 residues long. With 3 bases removed from V and 9 bases from J, the gap between germline ends came to 13 bases. Per germline, CDR1 SGHRS and CDR2 YFSETQ. In DNA, the CDR3 is TGCGCCAGCAGCTCCAAGGCGGGGCCTGAGCAGTTCTTC. This sequence encodes CASSSKAGPEQFF.

The V and J genes are TRBV6-5 and TRBJ2-2, with D perhaps matching TRBD2 (5 bases). This CDR3 spans 15 amino acids. CDR1 MNHEY and CDR2 SVGAGI come from the germline V gene. V lost 5 bases to trimming and J lost 0 bases, with 10 bases between them. The CDR3 protein is CASSKRTANTGELFF. CDR3 coding DNA: TGTGCCAGCAGTAAAAGGACTGCGAACACCGGGGAGCTGTTTTTT.

On this clone itself: Germline is not matched at one junction end, which may reflect a read error. The CDR3 sequence is CASSLTGTSRDTQYF. The CDR3 DNA is TGTGCCAGCAGTTTGACCGGGACTAGCAGAGATACGCAGTATTTT. J is TRBJ2-3 and V is TRBV28; 9 nucleotides line up with TRBD2. CDR3 length: 15 amino acids. Germline-derived CDR1 and CDR2 are MDHEN and SYDVKM. The full variable domain, with the rest looked up from reference TRBV28 and TRBJ2-3, is DVKVTQSSRYLVKRTGEKVFLECVQDMDHENMFWYRQDPGLGLRLIYFSYDVKMKEKGDIPEGYSVSREKKERFSLILESASTNQTSMYLCASSLTGTSRDTQYFGPGTRLTVL.

The chain employs TRBV11-2 and TRBJ2-7, with 9 positions matching TRBD1. Trimming cost V 5 bases and J 0 bases; bases outside gene matches: 5. The CDR3 totals 15 residues. Germline CDR1 is SGHAT and CDR2 is FQNNGV. DNA of the CDR3: TGTGCCAGCAGCCGACAGGGGGGGAGCTCCTACGAGCAGTACTTC. As protein: CASSRQGGSSYEQYF. The entire variable domain, with the rest obtained from reference TRBV11-2 and TRBJ2-7, is as follows: EAGVAQSPRYKIIEKRQSVAFWCNPISGHATLYWYQQILGQGPKLLIQFQNNGVVDDSQLPKDRFSAERLKGVDSTLKIQPAKLEDSAVYLCASSRQGGSSYEQYFGPGTRLTVT.

The rearrangement links TRBV5-1 to TRBJ2-4; TRBD1 agrees at 8 bases. The CDR3 has 15 residues. Trimming cost V 4 bases and J 2 bases; bases outside gene matches: 5. Germline V CDR1 and CDR2: SGHRS, YFSETQ. The CDR3 protein is CASSDRDRTKNIQYF. Written as DNA, the CDR3 is TGCGCCAGCAGCGATCGGGACAGGACCAAAAACATTCAGTACTTC.

In this sample, this clone turned up a few times. The rearrangement joins TRBV7-2 to TRBJ2-7; D call uncertain. The length of the CDR3 is 13 residues. Germline CDR1 reads SGHTA; CDR2 reads FQGNSA. Trimming stripped 5 bases from V and 5 bases from J, with 13 bases between. Here the CDR3 reads CASSPPSNNEQYF. CDR3 nucleotide sequence: TGTGCCAGCAGCCCACCCAGTAACAACGAGCAGTACTTC.

This clone has just one count. The chain couples TRBV12-3 or TRBV12-4 to TRBJ2-1, with a weak D call TRBD2 (6 bases). This CDR3 has 12 amino acids. Trimming cost V 4 bases and J 14 bases, with 15 bases left between them. The CDR3, as DNA: TGTGCCAGCAGTTCCGGGACTGTGGGTAAGTTCTTC. Its translation is CASSSGTVGKFF.

The chain carries TRBV30 and TRBJ2-1, with 8 bases matching TRBD2. Germline-derived CDR1 and CDR2 are GTSNPN and SVGIG (reference sequence). V shed 4 bases and J 4 bases; nucleotides not matched to a gene: 9. CDR3 length: 15 amino acids. For the CDR3, the DNA is TGTGCCTGGATTATTACTAGCGGAGGATACAATGAGCAGTTCTTC. Translation gives CAWIITSGGYNEQFF.

The chain employs TRBV9 and TRBJ1-3; TRBD1 matches at 11 bases. V dropped 3 bases and J dropped 0; count of bases not matched to a gene: 2. CDR1 is SGDLS, CDR2 YYNGEE, per germline. The CDR3 sequence is 16 residues long. CDR3 amino acids: CASSGTGGSSGNTIYF. The CDR3 DNA sequence: TGTGCCAGCAGCGGGACAGGGGGCAGCTCTGGAAACACCATATATTTT.

CDR3 nucleotide sequence: TGTGCCAGCATGCTCAGGGGTCCACCCCTCCACTTT. Protein sequence: CASMLRGPPLHF. The J gene is TRBJ1-6, the V gene TRBV27, with D tentatively TRBD1 (6 bases). This CDR3 is built from 12 residues. Trimming pared 7 bases from V and 11 bases from J, leaving 12 bases between. The germline V gene has CDR1 MNHEY and CDR2 SMNVEV (reference sequence).

V gene TRBV30 combines with J gene TRBJ1-5, with TRBD1 matching 9 bases. CDR3 size: 14 residues. With 0 bases clipped from V and 7 bases from J, the junction kept 4 bases outside the gene matches. Looked up from germline, CDR1 is GTSNPN and CDR2 is SVGIG (reference sequence). This chain's CDR3 is CAWSVMTGGQPQHF. In DNA form, the CDR3 reads TGTGCCTGGAGTGTCATGACAGGGGGGCAGCCCCAGCATTTT. The whole variable domain, filled in from reference TRBV30 and TRBJ1-5, reads SQTIHQWPATLVQPVGSPLSLECTVEGTSNPNLYWYRQAAGRGLQLLFYSVGIGQISSEVPQNLSASRPQDRQFILSSKKLLLSDSGFYLCAWSVMTGGQPQHFGDGTRLSIL.

CDR3 sequence: CASRGGQGFEAFF. Here the CDR3 DNA reads TGTGCCAGCAGGGGGGGACAGGGGTTCGAAGCTTTCTTT. The chain uses TRBV12-3 or TRBV12-4 and TRBJ1-1; 10 bases agree with TRBD1. CDR3 length equals 13 residues. The ends lost 6 bases at V and 8 bases at J; junction bases unmatched: 6.

This chain connects TRBV7-8 to TRBJ1-6; perhaps TRBD1 as D (6 bases). Trimming removed 5 bases from V and 7 bases from J, with 15 bases in between. The germline V gene has CDR1 SGHVS and CDR2 FQNEAQ. This CDR3 spans 15 amino acids. CDR3: CASSISGTTNSPLHF. The CDR3 nucleotides read TGTGCCAGCAGCATATCCGGGACAACCAATTCACCCCTCCACTTT. Full variable domain (outside the CDR3, taken from reference TRBV7-8 and TRBJ1-6): GAGVSQSPRYKVAKRGQDVALRCDPISGHVSLFWYQQALGQGPEFLTYFQNEAQLDKSGLPSDRFFAERPEGSVSTLKIQRTQQEDSAVYLCASSISGTTNSPLHFGNGTRLTVT.

This clone was picked up one time. The chain is built from TRBV7-2 and TRBJ1-2; 7 bases line up with TRBD1. This CDR3 region has 15 residues. Germline CDR1 and CDR2: SGHTA and FQGNSA. With V trimmed by 1 base and J by 6 bases, 8 bases remained unmatched. CDR3 sequence (DNA): TGTGCCAGCAGCTTAGTAGGGGGCCGGGGGAATGGCTACACCTTC. Its translation is CASSLVGGRGNGYTF.

The rearrangement joins TRBV27 to TRBJ1-4; no definite D call. V gave up 0 bases and J gave up 8 bases, with 10 bases separating them. The CDR3 has 14 amino acids. The germline CDR1 and CDR2 sequences are MNHEY and SMNVEV (reference sequence). The CDR3 loop reads CASSLSFGVEKLFF. The CDR3 DNA reads as TGTGCCAGCAGTTTATCGTTCGGGGTAGAAAAACTGTTTTTT.

This sequence joins TRBV11-1 and TRBJ2-3; D uncertain. V lost 3 bases and J lost 1, with 5 bases in between. The germline V gene has CDR1 SGHAT and CDR2 FQDESV (reference sequence). This CDR3 region has 13 residues. Written as DNA, the CDR3 is TGTGCCAGCAGCTTTCGGGGCACAGATACGCAGTATTTT. This sequence encodes CASSFRGTDTQYF. Full variable domain (missing parts from reference TRBV11-1 and TRBJ2-3): EAEVAQSPRYKITEKSQAVAFWCDPISGHATLYWYRQILGQGPELLVQFQDESVVDDSQLPKDRFSAERLKGVDSTLKIQPAELGDSAMYLCASSFRGTDTQYFGPGTRLTVL.

This chain uses TRBV3-1 (or the pseudogene TRBV3-2) with TRBJ1-2; D not certain. Trimming removed 0 bases from V and 5 bases from J, with 13 bases in between. The CDR3 loop spans 15 amino acids. Germline V gives CDR1 LGHDT, CDR2 YNNKEL (reference sequence). This CDR3 reads CASSQEYLSGYGYTF. CDR3 nucleotides: TGTGCCAGCAGCCAAGAATACCTGAGCGGGTATGGCTACACCTTC.